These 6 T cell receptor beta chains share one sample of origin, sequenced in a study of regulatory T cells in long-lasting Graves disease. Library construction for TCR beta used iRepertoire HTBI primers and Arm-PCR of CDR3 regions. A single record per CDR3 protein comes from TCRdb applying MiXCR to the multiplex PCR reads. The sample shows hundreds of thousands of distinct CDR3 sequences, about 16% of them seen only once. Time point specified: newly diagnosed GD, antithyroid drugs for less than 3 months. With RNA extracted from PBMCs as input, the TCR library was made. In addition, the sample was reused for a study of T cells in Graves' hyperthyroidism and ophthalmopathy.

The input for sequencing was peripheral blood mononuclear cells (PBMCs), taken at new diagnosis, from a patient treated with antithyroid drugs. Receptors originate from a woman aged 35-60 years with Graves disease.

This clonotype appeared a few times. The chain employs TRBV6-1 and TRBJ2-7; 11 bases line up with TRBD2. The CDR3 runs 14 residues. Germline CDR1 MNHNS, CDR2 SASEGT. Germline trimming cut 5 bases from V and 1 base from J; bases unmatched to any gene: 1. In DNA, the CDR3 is TGTGCCAGCAGTAGACTAGCGGGGTCCTACGAGCAGTACTTC. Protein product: CASSRLAGSYEQYF.

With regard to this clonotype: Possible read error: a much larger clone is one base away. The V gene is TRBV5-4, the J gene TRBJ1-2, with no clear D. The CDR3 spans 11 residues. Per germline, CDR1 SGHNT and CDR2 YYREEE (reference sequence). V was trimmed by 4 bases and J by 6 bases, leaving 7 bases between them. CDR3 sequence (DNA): TGTGCCAGCAGCCAGGACCATGGCTACACCTTC. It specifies CASSQDHGYTF.

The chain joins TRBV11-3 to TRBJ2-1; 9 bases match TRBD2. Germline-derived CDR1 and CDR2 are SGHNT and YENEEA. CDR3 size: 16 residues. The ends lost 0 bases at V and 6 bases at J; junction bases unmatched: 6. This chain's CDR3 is CASSLEASGARNEQFF. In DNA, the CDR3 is TGTGCCAGCAGCTTAGAAGCTAGCGGGGCTCGCAATGAGCAGTTCTTC. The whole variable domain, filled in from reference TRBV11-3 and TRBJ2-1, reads EAGVVQSPRYKIIEKKQPVAFWCNPISGHNTLYWYLQNLGQGPELLIRYENEEAVDDSQLPKDRFSAERLKGVDSTLKIQPAELGDSAVYLCASSLEASGARNEQFFGPGTRLTVL.

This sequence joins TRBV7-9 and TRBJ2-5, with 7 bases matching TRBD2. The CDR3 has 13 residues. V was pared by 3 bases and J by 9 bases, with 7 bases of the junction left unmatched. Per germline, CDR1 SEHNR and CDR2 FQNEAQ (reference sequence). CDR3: CASSLGGVEAQYF. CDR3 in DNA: TGTGCCAGCAGCTTGGGAGGGGTGGAGGCCCAGTACTTC. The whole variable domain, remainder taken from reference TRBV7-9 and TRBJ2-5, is DTGVSQNPRHKITKRGQNVTFRCDPISEHNRLYWYRQTLGQGPEFLTYFQNEAQLEKSRLLSDRFSAERPKGSFSTLEIQRTEQGDSAMYLCASSLGGVEAQYFGPGTRLLVL.

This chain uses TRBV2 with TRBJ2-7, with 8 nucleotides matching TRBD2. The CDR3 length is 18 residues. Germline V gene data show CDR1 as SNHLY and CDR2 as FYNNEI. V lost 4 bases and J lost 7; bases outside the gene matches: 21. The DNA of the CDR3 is TGTGCCAGCAGTGCCACTAGCGGACCATTACCCCCCTCTCGGGAGCAGTACTTC. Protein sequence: CASSATSGPLPPSREQYF.

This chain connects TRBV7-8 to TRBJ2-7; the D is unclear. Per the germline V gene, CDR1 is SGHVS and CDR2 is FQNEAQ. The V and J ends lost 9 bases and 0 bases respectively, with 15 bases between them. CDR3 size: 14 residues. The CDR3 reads CASSTVGTSYEQYF. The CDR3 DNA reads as TGTGCCAGTAGTACAGTAGGAACCTCCTACGAGCAGTACTTC.